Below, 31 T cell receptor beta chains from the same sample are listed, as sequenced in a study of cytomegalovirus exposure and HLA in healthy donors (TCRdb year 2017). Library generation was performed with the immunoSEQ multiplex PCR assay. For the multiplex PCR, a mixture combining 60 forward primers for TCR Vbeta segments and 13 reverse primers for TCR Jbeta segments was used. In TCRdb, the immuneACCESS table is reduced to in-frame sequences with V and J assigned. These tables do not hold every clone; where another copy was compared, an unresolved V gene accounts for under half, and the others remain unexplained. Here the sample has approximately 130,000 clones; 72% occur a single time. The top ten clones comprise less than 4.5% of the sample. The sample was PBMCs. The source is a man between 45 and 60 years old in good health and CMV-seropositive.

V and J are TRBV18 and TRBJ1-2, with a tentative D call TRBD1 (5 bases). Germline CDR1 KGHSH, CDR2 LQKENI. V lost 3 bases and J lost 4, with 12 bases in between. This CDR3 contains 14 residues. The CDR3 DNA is TGTGCCAGCTCACCGCAGGGCGATAGCTATGGCTACACCTTC. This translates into CASSPQGDSYGYTF.

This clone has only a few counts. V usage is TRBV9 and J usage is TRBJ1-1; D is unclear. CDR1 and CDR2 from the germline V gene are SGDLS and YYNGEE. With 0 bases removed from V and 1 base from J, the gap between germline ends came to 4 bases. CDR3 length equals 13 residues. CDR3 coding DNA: TGTGCCAGCAGCGTAGCTCCGAACACTGAAGCTTTCTTT. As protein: CASSVAPNTEAFF.

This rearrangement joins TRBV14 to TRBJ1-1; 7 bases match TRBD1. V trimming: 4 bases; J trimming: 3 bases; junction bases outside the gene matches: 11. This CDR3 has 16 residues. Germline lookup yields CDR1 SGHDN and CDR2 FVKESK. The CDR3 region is CASSLQSDDRDTEAFF. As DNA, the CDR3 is TGTGCCAGCAGCCTCCAAAGCGACGACAGGGACACTGAAGCTTTCTTT.

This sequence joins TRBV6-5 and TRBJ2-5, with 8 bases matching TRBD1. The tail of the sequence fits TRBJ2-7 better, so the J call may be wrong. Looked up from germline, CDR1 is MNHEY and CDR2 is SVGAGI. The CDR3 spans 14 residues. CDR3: CASSGQGLVGEQYF. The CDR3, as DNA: TGTGCCAGCAGTGGACAGGGTTTAGTAGGCGAGCAGTACTTC.

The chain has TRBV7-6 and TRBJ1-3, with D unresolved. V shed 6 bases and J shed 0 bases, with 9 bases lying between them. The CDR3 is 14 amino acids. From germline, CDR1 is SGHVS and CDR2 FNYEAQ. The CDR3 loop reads CASSLFYSGNTIYF. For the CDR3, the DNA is TGTGCCAGCAGTCTTTTTTACTCTGGAAACACCATATATTTT.

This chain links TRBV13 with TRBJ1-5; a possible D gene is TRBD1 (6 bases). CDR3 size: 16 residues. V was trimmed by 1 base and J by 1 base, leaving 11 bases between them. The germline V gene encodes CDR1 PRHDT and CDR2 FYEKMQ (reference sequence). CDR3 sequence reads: CASSLAGDQSNQPQHF. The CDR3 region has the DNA TGTGCCAGCAGCTTAGCAGGGGACCAGAGCAATCAGCCCCAGCATTTT. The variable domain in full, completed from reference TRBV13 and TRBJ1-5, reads AAGVIQSPRHLIKEKRETATLKCYPIPRHDTVYWYQQGPGQDPQFLISFYEKMQSDKGSIPDRFSAQQFSDYHSELNMSSLELGDSALYFCASSLAGDQSNQPQHFGDGTRLSIL.

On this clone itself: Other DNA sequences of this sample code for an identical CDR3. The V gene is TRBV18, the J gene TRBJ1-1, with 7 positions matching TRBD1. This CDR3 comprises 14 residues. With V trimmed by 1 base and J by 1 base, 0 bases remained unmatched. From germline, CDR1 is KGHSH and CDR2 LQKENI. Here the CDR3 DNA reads TGTGCCAGCTCACCACAGGGGGCGAACACTGAAGCTTTCTTT. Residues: CASSPQGANTEAFF.

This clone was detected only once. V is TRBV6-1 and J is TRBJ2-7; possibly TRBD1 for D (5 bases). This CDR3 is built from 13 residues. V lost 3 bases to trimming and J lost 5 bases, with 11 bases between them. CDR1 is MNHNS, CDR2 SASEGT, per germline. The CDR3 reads CASSDRTGHEQYF. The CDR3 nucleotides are TGTGCCAGCAGTGACCGTACAGGCCACGAGCAGTACTTC.

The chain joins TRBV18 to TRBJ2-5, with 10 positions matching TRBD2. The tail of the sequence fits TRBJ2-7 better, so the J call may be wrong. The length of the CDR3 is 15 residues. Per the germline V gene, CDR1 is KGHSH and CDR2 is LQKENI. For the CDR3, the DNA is TGTGCCAGCTCATTTCCTAGCGGGAGTCTCAACGAGCAGTACTTC. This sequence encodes CASSFPSGSLNEQYF.

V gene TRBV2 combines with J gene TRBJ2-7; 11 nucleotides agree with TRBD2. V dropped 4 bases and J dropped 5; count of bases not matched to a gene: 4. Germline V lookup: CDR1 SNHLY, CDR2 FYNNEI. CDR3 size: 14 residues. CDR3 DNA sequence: TGTGCCAGCAGTGGCCTAGCGGGAGGCCACGAGCAGTACTTC. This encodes CASSGLAGGHEQYF. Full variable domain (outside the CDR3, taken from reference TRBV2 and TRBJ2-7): EPEVTQTPSHQVTQMGQEVILRCVPISNHLYFYWYRQILGQKVEFLVSFYNNEISEKSEIFDDQFSVERPDGSNFTLKIRSTKLEDSAMYFCASSGLAGGHEQYFGPGTRLTVT.

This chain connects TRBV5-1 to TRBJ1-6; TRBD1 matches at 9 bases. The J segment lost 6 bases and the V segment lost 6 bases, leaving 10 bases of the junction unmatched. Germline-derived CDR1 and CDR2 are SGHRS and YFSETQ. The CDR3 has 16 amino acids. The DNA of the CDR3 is TGCGCCAGCACCACGAGGCCGGGACAGGGTAATTCACCCCTCCACTTT. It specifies CASTTRPGQGNSPLHF.

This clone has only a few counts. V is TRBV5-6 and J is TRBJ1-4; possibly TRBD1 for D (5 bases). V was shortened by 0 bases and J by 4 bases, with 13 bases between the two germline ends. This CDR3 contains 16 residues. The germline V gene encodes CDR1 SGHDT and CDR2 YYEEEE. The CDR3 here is CASSLAGHRNNEKLFF. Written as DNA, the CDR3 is TGTGCCAGCAGCTTGGCCGGTCACAGGAATAATGAAAAACTGTTTTTT.

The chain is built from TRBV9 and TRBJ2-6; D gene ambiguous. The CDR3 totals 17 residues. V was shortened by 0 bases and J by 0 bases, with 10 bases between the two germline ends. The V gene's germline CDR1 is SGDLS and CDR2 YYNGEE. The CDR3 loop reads CASSVVADYSGANVLTF. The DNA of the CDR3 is TGTGCCAGCAGCGTAGTCGCAGATTACTCTGGGGCCAACGTCCTGACTTTC.

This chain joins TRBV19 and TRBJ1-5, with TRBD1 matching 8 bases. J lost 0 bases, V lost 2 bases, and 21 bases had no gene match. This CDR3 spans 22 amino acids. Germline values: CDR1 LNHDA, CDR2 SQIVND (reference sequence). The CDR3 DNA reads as TGTGCCAGTAGTATATCTGCCAGGGGGCTAGATATGCGTCCACATAGCAATCAGCCCCAGCATTTT. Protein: CASSISARGLDMRPHSNQPQHF.

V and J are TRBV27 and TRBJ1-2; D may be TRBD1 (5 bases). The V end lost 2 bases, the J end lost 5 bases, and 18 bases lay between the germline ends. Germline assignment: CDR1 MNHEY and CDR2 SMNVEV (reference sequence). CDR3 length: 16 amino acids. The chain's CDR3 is CASSLGGGGVRYGYTF. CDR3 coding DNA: TGTGCCAGCAGTTTAGGGGGGGGAGGGGTCCGATATGGCTACACCTTC.

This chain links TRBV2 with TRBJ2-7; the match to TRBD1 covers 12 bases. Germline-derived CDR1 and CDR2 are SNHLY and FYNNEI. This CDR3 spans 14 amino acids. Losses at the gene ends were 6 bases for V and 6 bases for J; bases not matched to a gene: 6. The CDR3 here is CASRRAGQGAEQYF. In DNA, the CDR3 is TGTGCCAGCAGACGAGCGGGACAGGGGGCCGAGCAGTACTTC.

As DNA, the CDR3 is TGTGCCAGCTCACCACGCGGGACAGGGGGCATTGAGGCTGAAGCTTTCTTT. This encodes CASSPRGTGGIEAEAFF. The chain recombines TRBV18 with TRBJ1-1, with 12 bases matching TRBD1. Germline CDR1 KGHSH, CDR2 LQKENI. The CDR3 consists of 17 residues. The V gene end was trimmed by 1 base and the J gene end by 6 bases; junction bases not matched to a gene: 9. Full variable domain (remainder filled in from reference TRBV18 and TRBJ1-1): NAGVMQNPRHLVRRRGQEARLRCSPMKGHSHVYWYRQLPEEGLKFMVYLQKENIIDESGMPKERFSAEFPKEGPSILRIQQVVRGDSAAYFCASSPRGTGGIEAEAFFGQGTRLTVV.

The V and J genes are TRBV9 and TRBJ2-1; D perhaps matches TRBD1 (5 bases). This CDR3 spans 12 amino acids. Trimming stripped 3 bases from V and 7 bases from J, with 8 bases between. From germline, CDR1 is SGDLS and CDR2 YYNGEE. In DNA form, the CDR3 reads TGTGCCAGCAGCGACCAGGGAAATGAGCAGTTCTTC. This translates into CASSDQGNEQFF.

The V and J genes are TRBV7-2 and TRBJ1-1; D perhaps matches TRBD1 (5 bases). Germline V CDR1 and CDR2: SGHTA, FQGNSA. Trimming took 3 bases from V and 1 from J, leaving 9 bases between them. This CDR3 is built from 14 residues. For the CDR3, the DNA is TGTGCCAGCAGCTTCAGGGTTGAGAACACTGAAGCTTTCTTT. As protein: CASSFRVENTEAFF.

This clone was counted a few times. The CDR3 region has the DNA TGCGCCAGCAGCCAAGCTGCACCGGGACAGGGGGAGTTATGGACCGGGGAGCTGTTTTTT. Translation gives CASSQAAPGQGELWTGELFF. The chain carries TRBV4-1 and TRBJ2-2; 11 bases align to TRBD1. Germline V gives CDR1 MGHRA, CDR2 YSYEKL. The V and J ends lost 1 base and 5 bases, in that order; junction bases with no gene match: 15. This CDR3 contains 20 residues.

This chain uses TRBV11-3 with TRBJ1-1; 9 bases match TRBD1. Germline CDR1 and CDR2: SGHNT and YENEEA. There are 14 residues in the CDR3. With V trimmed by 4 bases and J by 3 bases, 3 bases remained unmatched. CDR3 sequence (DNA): TGTGCCAGCAGCTGGGGGGACAGGGACACTGAAGCTTTCTTT. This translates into CASSWGDRDTEAFF.

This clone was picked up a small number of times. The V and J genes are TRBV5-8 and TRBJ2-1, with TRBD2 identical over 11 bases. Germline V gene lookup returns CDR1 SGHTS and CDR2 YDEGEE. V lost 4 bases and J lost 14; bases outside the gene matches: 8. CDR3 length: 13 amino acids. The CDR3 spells CASSVTSGGEEFF. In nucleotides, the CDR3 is TGTGCCAGCAGCGTAACTAGCGGGGGCGAGGAGTTCTTC.

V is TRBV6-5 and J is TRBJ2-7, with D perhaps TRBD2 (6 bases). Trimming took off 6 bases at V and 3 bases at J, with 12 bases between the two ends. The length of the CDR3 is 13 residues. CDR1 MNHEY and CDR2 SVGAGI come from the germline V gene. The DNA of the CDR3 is TGTGCCAGCAGCCCCGGGACTCTCTACGAGCAGTACTTC. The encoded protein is CASSPGTLYEQYF.

CDR3 sequence: CASRVASGSRLTGELFF. The CDR3 nucleotides are TGTGCCAGCAGGGTCGCTAGCGGGAGCCGTCTGACCGGGGAGCTGTTTTTT. J is TRBJ2-2 and V is TRBV2, with 10 bases lining up with TRBD2. V lost 6 bases, J lost 5 bases, and 12 bases stayed unmatched. CDR1 is SNHLY, CDR2 FYNNEI, per germline. CDR3 length equals 17 residues.

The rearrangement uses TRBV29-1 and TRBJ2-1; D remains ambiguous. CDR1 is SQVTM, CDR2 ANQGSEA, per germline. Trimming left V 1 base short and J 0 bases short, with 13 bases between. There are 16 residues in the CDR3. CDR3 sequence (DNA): TGCAGCGTTGAAGCACGGGTGGTAGGCTCCTACAATGAGCAGTTCTTC. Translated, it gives CSVEARVVGSYNEQFF.

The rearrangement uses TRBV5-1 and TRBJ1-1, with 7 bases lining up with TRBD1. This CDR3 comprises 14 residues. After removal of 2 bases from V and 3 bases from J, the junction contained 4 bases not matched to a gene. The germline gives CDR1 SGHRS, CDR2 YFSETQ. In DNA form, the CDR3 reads TGCGCCAGCAGCTTAGGGACAGTAGACACTGAAGCTTTCTTT. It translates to CASSLGTVDTEAFF. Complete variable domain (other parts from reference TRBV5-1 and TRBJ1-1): KAGVTQTPRYLIKTRGQQVTLSCSPISGHRSVSWYQQTPGQGLQFLFEYFSETQRNKGNFPGRFSGRQFSNSRSEMNVSTLELGDSALYLCASSLGTVDTEAFFGQGTRLTVV.

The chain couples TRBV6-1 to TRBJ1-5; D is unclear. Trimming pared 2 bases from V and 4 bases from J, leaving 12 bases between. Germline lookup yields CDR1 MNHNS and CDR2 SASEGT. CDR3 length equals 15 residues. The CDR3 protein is CASSEWRGTNQPQHF. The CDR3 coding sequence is TGTGCCAGCAGTGAATGGCGCGGAACTAATCAGCCCCAGCATTTT.

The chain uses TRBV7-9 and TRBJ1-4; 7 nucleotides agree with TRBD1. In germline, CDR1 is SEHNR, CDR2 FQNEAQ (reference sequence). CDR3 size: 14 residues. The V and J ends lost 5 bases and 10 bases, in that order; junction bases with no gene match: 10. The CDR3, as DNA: TGTGCCAGCAGCCTGACAGGGAAAGTTGGAAAACTGTTTTTT. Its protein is CASSLTGKVGKLFF.

This chain's CDR3 is CASSDPPTYEQYF. CDR3 sequence (DNA): TGTGCCAGCAGTGACCCCCCTACCTACGAGCAGTACTTC. The genes are TRBV2 and TRBJ2-7, with no clear D. Germline V lookup: CDR1 SNHLY, CDR2 FYNNEI. V lost 3 bases, J lost 2 bases, and 8 bases lay in between. The CDR3 covers 13 residues.

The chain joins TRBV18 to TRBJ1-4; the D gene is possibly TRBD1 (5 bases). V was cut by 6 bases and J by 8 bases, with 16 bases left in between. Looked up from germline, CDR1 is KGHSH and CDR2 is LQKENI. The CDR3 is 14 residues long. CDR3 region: CASSPQGQNEKLFF. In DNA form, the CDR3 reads TGTGCCAGCTCGCCCCAGGGTCAGAACGAAAAACTGTTTTTT.

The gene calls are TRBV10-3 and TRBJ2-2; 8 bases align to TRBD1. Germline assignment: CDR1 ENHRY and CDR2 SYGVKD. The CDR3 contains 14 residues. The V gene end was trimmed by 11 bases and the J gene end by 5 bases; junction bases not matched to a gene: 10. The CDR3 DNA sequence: TGTGCCGCGGCCGGACAGGGAGGTACCGGGGAGCTGTTTTTT. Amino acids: CAAAGQGGTGELFF.